This T cell receptor beta chain derives from a study of blood T cell repertoires in COVID-19. Study summary: Samples of COVID-19 (acute and convalescent) were obtained from the United States, Italy and Spain.

Germline V gene data show CDR1 as SNHLY and CDR2 as FYNNEI. CDR3 size: 15 residues. Trimming shortened V by 7 bases and J by 8 bases, and 21 bases separated the two germline ends. TCRdb's table, derived via immunoSEQ multiplex PCR, lists solely in-frame clones and lacks some. The sample has about 170,000 clones, roughly four fifths seen once; the top ten hold roughly 2%. The rearrangement joins TRBV2 to TRBJ1-5; possible D gene TRBD1, 6 bases. The sequence was obtained from a woman older than 75 with acute or convalescent COVID-19. The sequenced sample was peripheral blood. The DNA for the CDR3 is TGTGCCAGCAATAGTATGATTGGACAGTATAAGCCCCAGCATTTT. It codes for CASNSMIGQYKPQHF. Using reference TRBV2 and TRBJ1-5 for the parts outside the CDR3, the full variable domain is EPEVTQTPSHQVTQMGQEVILRCVPISNHLYFYWYRQILGQKVEFLVSFYNNEISEKSEIFDDQFSVERPDGSNFTLKIRSTKLEDSAMYFCASNSMIGQYKPQHFGDGTRLSIL.